Shown below are 23 T cell receptor beta chains from a single sample sequenced in a study of cytomegalovirus exposure and HLA in healthy donors. The PCR ran on 60 Vbeta and 13 Jbeta primers. Profiled with immunoSEQ multiplex PCR; TCRdb holds only in-frame clones, not every one. The repertoire holds under 200,000 clones, with around 62% as singletons. Sequencing was done on a sample of PBMCs. The receptors were gathered from a man aged 35 to 55 in good health and CMV-seronegative.

The genes are TRBV7-9 and TRBJ2-1; TRBD2 agrees at 9 bases. The junction had 5 bases not matched to a gene; V was cut back by 5 bases and J by 6 bases. The germline V gene has CDR1 SEHNR and CDR2 FQNEAQ (reference sequence). The CDR3 has 14 amino acids. The DNA for the CDR3 is TGTGCCAGCAGCGCCCGACTAGCGGCCAATGAGCAGTTCTTC. Its translation is CASSARLAANEQFF.

The J gene is TRBJ2-1, the V gene TRBV4-2; 11 bases fit TRBD2. The germline gives CDR1 LGHNA, CDR2 YNFKEQ. With V trimmed by 2 bases and J by 9 bases, 12 bases remained unmatched. This CDR3 is 17 amino acids long. CDR3 residues: CASSQLAGGPGNGEQFF. CDR3 nucleotides: TGTGCCAGCAGCCAATTAGCGGGGGGGCCGGGGAATGGTGAGCAGTTCTTC.

The genes are TRBV7-8 and TRBJ2-5, with 9 bases identical to TRBD2. This CDR3 region has 16 residues. Germline CDR1 and CDR2: SGHVS and FQNEAQ. V was clipped by 3 bases and J by 1 base; unmatched bases: 6. The CDR3, as DNA: TGTGCCAGCAGCTTCAGAGCGGGGGGCGGCCAAGAGACCCAGTACTTC. Its protein is CASSFRAGGGQETQYF.

This chain connects TRBV5-1 to TRBJ2-5, with a possible D match to TRBD1 (7 bases). Germline V CDR1 and CDR2: SGHRS, YFSETQ. Trimming shortened V by 0 bases and J by 2 bases, and 11 bases separated the two germline ends. This CDR3 region has 15 residues. CDR3 residues: CASSLVAGQQETQYF. In DNA, the CDR3 is TGCGCCAGCAGCTTGGTGGCGGGACAGCAAGAGACCCAGTACTTC. Drawing the rest from reference TRBV5-1 and TRBJ2-5, the complete variable domain is KAGVTQTPRYLIKTRGQQVTLSCSPISGHRSVSWYQQTPGQGLQFLFEYFSETQRNKGNFPGRFSGRQFSNSRSEMNVSTLELGDSALYLCASSLVAGQQETQYFGPGTRLLVL.

The chain recombines TRBV30 with TRBJ2-7; perhaps TRBD1 as D (6 bases). The germline CDR1 and CDR2 sequences are GTSNPN and SVGIG (reference sequence). The CDR3 runs to 11 residues. Written as DNA, the CDR3 is TGTGCGGGGGCTGCGGCTGACGAGCAGTACTTC. The encoded protein is CAGAAADEQYF.

This chain uses TRBV7-9 with TRBJ2-1; TRBD1 aligns across 7 bases. Per germline, CDR1 SEHNR and CDR2 FQNEAQ (reference sequence). This CDR3 is built from 17 residues. Trimming removed 5 bases from V and 1 base from J; junction bases left unmatched: 11. Here the CDR3 reads CASSTPEPGQSYNEQFF. CDR3 in DNA: TGTGCCAGCAGCACCCCCGAACCGGGACAGTCCTACAATGAGCAGTTCTTC.

The gene calls are TRBV14 and TRBJ2-3, with TRBD2 matching 10 bases. This CDR3 contains 18 residues. Looked up from germline, CDR1 is SGHDN and CDR2 is FVKESK. V trimming: 0 bases; J trimming: 2 bases; junction bases outside the gene matches: 8. CDR3 region: CASSQDWLLAGTTDTQYF. The CDR3 bases are TGTGCCAGCAGCCAAGACTGGTTACTAGCGGGGACCACAGATACGCAGTATTTT.

The V call is TRBV6-5, the J call TRBJ2-3; 9 nucleotides match TRBD2. Germline V gene lookup returns CDR1 MNHEY and CDR2 SVGAGI. V trimming: 2 bases; J trimming: 7 bases; junction bases outside the gene matches: 4. The CDR3 extends over 14 amino acids. The CDR3 region has the DNA TGTGCCAGCAGTTACAGTGCTAGCGGGAATACGCAGTATTTT. The encoded protein is CASSYSASGNTQYF.

J is TRBJ2-7 and V is TRBV11-2, with 8 bases matching TRBD2. The CDR3 is 15 amino acids. Germline V gene lookup returns CDR1 SGHAT and CDR2 FQNNGV. V lost 5 bases and J lost 1; bases outside the gene matches: 7. CDR3 sequence (DNA): TGTGCCAGCAGCCTGGGGCTAGCGGGTTCCTACGAGCAGTACTTC. Its translation is CASSLGLAGSYEQYF.

CDR3 loop: CAIRMTVSTNYGYTF. DNA for the CDR3: TGTGCCATCAGGATGACAGTATCTACTAACTATGGCTACACCTTC. This sequence joins TRBV10-3 and TRBJ1-2; a possible D gene is TRBD1 (5 bases). With 6 bases removed from V and 0 bases from J, the gap between germline ends came to 14 bases. Germline V lookup: CDR1 ENHRY, CDR2 SYGVKD. CDR3 length equals 15 residues.

The sample holds a few counts of this clone. V gene TRBV7-3 combines with J gene TRBJ2-2, with 10 bases lining up with TRBD2. Trimming took 5 bases from V and 6 from J; bases not matched to a gene: 9. CDR1 and CDR2 from the germline V gene are SGHTA and FQGTGA. The CDR3 is 16 residues long. The CDR3 loop is CASSPGRSGRAGELFF. The CDR3 DNA reads as TGTGCCAGCAGCCCGGGTAGAAGCGGGAGGGCCGGGGAGCTGTTTTTT.

This clone has only one observation. This sequence joins TRBV19 and TRBJ1-2, with 7 nucleotides matching TRBD1. Germline V gene sequence: CDR1 LNHDA, CDR2 SQIVND (reference sequence). The ends lost 3 bases at V and 1 base at J; junction bases unmatched: 5. This CDR3 contains 15 residues. The CDR3 nucleotides are TGTGCCAGTAGTATTTTGGGACAGCATAACTATGGCTACACCTTC. Its translation: CASSILGQHNYGYTF.

The table lists this clone with a count of one. The rearrangement joins TRBV30 to TRBJ2-5; D might be TRBD2 (6 bases). The V end lost 1 base, the J end lost 2 bases, and 11 bases lay between the germline ends. The germline V gene has CDR1 GTSNPN and CDR2 SVGIG (reference sequence). This CDR3 has 14 residues. The CDR3 bases are TGTGCCTGGAGTGCTAACGGGGGACAAGAGACCCAGTACTTC. This encodes CAWSANGGQETQYF.

As concerns this clone: The sample holds other DNA sequences that translate to the same CDR3. The rearrangement joins TRBV4-3 to TRBJ2-7; D is possibly TRBD1 (7 bases). CDR3 length: 15 amino acids. V was clipped by 3 bases and J by 7 bases, with 19 bases between them. Germline V gene data show CDR1 as LGHNA and CDR2 as YSLEER. The CDR3 is CASSQGQGGMDEQYF. CDR3 DNA sequence: TGCGCCAGCAGCCAGGGTCAGGGGGGAATGGATGAGCAGTACTTC.

The rearrangement uses TRBV6-6 and TRBJ2-5; a weak D match, TRBD1 (5 bases). TRBJ2-7 explains the end of the DNA better; the J call may be wrong. The germline gives CDR1 MNHNY, CDR2 SVGAGI (reference sequence). This CDR3 is 13 amino acids long. DNA of the CDR3: TGTGCCAGCAAGCGAGGTCAGGGCTACGAGCAGTACTTC. It yields the protein CASKRGQGYEQYF.

This clone came up once. The CDR3 reads CATSRDNRGGTEAFF. CDR3 nucleotide sequence: TGTGCCACCAGCAGAGATAACCGGGGAGGTACTGAAGCTTTCTTT. The chain carries TRBV15 and TRBJ1-1; no clear D gene. V lost 0 bases to trimming and J lost 5 bases, with 13 bases between them. The CDR3 has 15 amino acids. Germline V gives CDR1 LNHNV, CDR2 YYDKDF (reference sequence). The full variable domain, rest sourced from reference TRBV15 and TRBJ1-1, is DAMVIQNPRYQVTQFGKPVTLSCSQTLNHNVMYWYQQKSSQAPKLLFHYYDKDFNNEADTPDNFQSRRPNTSFCFLDIRSPGLGDTAMYLCATSRDNRGGTEAFFGQGTRLTVV.

This chain links TRBV4-2 with TRBJ1-2, with TRBD1 identical over 8 bases. This CDR3 is built from 16 residues. J lost 5 bases, V lost 1 base, and 9 bases had no gene match. Germline CDR1 is LGHNA and CDR2 is YNFKEQ. The CDR3 sequence is CASSQADRGWGYGYTF. CDR3 sequence (DNA): TGTGCCAGCAGCCAAGCCGACAGGGGCTGGGGGTATGGCTACACCTTC.

The V call is TRBV7-9, the J call TRBJ2-5, with a weak D call TRBD2 (5 bases). The J call may be faulty, since TRBJ2-7 better matches the DNA end. The CDR3 has 14 amino acids. The germline gives CDR1 SEHNR, CDR2 FQNEAQ (reference sequence). The CDR3 sequence is CASSLGGREGEQYF. The CDR3 DNA is TGTGCCAGCAGCTTAGGAGGGAGAGAGGGCGAGCAGTACTTC.

This sequence joins TRBV5-1 and TRBJ1-4; D is ambiguous. V was clipped by 0 bases and J by 0 bases, with 9 bases between them. Germline lookup yields CDR1 SGHRS and CDR2 YFSETQ. The CDR3 totals 16 residues. CDR3 in amino acids: CASSLGAAATNEKLFF. CDR3 nucleotide sequence: TGCGCCAGCAGCTTGGGGGCAGCAGCAACTAATGAAAAACTGTTTTTT. The full variable domain, rest sourced from reference TRBV5-1 and TRBJ1-4, is KAGVTQTPRYLIKTRGQQVTLSCSPISGHRSVSWYQQTPGQGLQFLFEYFSETQRNKGNFPGRFSGRQFSNSRSEMNVSTLELGDSALYLCASSLGAAATNEKLFFGSGTQLSVL.

The chain couples TRBV25-1 to TRBJ1-2, with D perhaps TRBD1 (5 bases). Germline CDR1 is MGHDK and CDR2 is SYGVNS. The CDR3 has 13 residues. The V end was cut by 4 bases, the J end by 5 bases, with 11 bases between. The CDR3 loop is CASSARGTYGYTF. The CDR3 DNA is TGTGCCAGCAGTGCCCGAGGGACTTATGGCTACACCTTC.

The table lists this clone with a count of one. The rearrangement joins TRBV30 to TRBJ1-3; 9 nucleotides align to TRBD1. CDR1 GTSNPN and CDR2 SVGIG come from the germline V gene (reference sequence). The CDR3 contains 13 residues. V lost 7 bases, J lost 4 bases, and 5 bases stayed unmatched. CDR3 sequence: CASQGAWGNTIYF. CDR3 nucleotides: TGTGCCTCACAGGGGGCTTGGGGAAACACCATATATTTT.

The chain carries TRBV6-6 and TRBJ2-3; D is undetermined. Between the trimmed V and J ends, which lost 7 bases and 0 bases, there was a span of 11 bases. Germline-derived CDR1 and CDR2 are MNHNY and SVGAGI (reference sequence). CDR3 length: 14 residues. The CDR3 reads CASTYQRSTDTQYF. The CDR3 DNA reads TGTGCCAGCACCTATCAGCGAAGCACAGATACGCAGTATTTT.

The rearrangement joins TRBV7-6 to TRBJ1-3; 7 bases fit TRBD1. V was clipped by 5 bases and J by 4 bases; unmatched bases: 8. The CDR3 has 15 amino acids. Germline CDR1 SGHVS, CDR2 FNYEAQ. DNA for the CDR3: TGTGCCAGCAGCCGAGACAGGGTAGCGGGAAACACCATATATTTT. Protein product: CASSRDRVAGNTIYF.